This T cell receptor beta chain comes out of a study of post-analysis software for immune sequencing data. Study-wide background: Disease trajectories encompassed relapsing-remitting, secondary progressive and progressive-relapsing multiple sclerosis. The study's findings and limits: Samples made in the same batch grouped tightly together by F measure. Five or six TRBV segments, including TRBV5-6, TRBV5-1 and TRBV20-1, were more frequent in patients than controls.

Tagging with unique molecular identifiers was a feature of the TCR beta cDNA libraries. TCRdb itself ran the PCR reads through MiXCR, one entry per CDR3 protein. In the table there are approximately 690,000 distinct CDR3 sequences, 55% to 60% of which are singletons. A few counts support this clonotype. What it binds is not known. In germline, CDR1 is MNHEY, CDR2 SVGAGI. Trimming pared 3 bases from V and 1 base from J, leaving 10 bases between. The CDR3 is 14 amino acids. V and J are TRBV6-5 and TRBJ2-7; no reliable D call. The sequence was collected from a girl aged 2-10 years with multiple sclerosis. Sequencing was performed on blood. The CDR3 DNA is TGTGCCAGCAGTTATGGGCAGACTTCCTACGAGCAGTACTTC. It encodes CASSYGQTSYEQYF.